This paragraph covers one T cell receptor beta chain sequence. Some clones are missing from TCRdb's copy, which holds only in-frame ones; the method was immunoSEQ multiplex PCR. Among 6,500 to 7,500 clones listed, around three quarters were seen once. The data belong to a study of immune evolution from preneoplasia to lung adenocarcinoma. This receptor was taken from a person aged 60-80 years with lung adenocarcinoma. The sample was FFPE lung adenocarcinoma in situ tissue.

CDR3 bases: TGCGCCAGCAGTGGAAATATAGCGGGGGCGCAGTATTTT. Encoded protein: CASSGNIAGAQYF. This chain uses TRBV10-1 with TRBJ2-3; 9 bases line up with TRBD2. The germline gives CDR1 WNHNN, CDR2 SYGVQD (reference sequence). The CDR3 runs to 13 residues. The ends lost 4 bases at V and 10 bases at J; junction bases unmatched: 6.